This T cell receptor beta chain was documented in a study of human CD4 T cells and Enterobacteriaceae. V was pared by 5 bases and J by 10 bases, with 12 bases between. Germline lookup yields CDR1 MDHEN and CDR2 SYDVKM. The CDR3 spans 12 residues. Deep-level sequencing, detecting one cell in 200,000, covered ex vivo memory CD4+. Using immunoSEQ multiplex PCR, the repertoire was profiled, and TCRdb retains in-frame clones only, with some absent. The sample gives 25,000 to 35,000 clones, approximately 80% of which show up once; around 0.91% is in the top ten. Sorting took every CD4+ cell except CD45RA+CCR7+CD95- naive cells, reaching over 95% purity. CD4 and CD14 magnetic microbeads positively selected total CD4+ T cells and monocytes.

This clonotype was obtained from a human donor in good health. The specimen was memory CD4+ T cells from blood. J is TRBJ2-1 and V is TRBV28; D is possibly TRBD1 or TRBD2 (6 bases each). The CDR3 nucleotides read TGTGCCAGCAGTCCGGGGGCACGGGAGCAGTTCTTC. This gives the protein CASSPGAREQFF.